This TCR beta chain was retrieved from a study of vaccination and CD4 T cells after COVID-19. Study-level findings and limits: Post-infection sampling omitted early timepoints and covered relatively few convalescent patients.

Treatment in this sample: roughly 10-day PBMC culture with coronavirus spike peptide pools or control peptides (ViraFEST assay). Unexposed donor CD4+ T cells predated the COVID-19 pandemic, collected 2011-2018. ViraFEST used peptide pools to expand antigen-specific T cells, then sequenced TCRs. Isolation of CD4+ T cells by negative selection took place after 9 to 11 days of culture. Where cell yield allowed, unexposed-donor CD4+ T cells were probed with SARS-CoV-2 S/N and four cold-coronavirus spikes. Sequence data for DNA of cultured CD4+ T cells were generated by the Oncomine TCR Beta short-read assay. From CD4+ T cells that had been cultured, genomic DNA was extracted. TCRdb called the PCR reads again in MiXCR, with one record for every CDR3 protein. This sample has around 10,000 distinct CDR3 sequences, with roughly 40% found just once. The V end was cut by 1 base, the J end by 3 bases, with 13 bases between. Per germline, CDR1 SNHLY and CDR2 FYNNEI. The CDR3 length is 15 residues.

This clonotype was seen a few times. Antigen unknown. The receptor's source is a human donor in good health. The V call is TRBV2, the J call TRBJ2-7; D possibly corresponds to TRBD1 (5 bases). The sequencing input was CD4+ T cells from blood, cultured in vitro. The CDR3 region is CASSEDRRRDYEQYF. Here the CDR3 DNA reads TGTGCCAGCAGTGAAGATCGGCGCAGGGACTACGAGCAGTACTTC.